These 9 T cell receptor beta chains originate from one sample sequenced in a study of CD8+ T cells in alopecia areata. The treatment denotes: oral pan-JAK inhibitor, 5-10 mg twice daily. The authors extracted RNA and reverse transcribed it into cDNA as the sequencing template. Assay: immunoSEQ multiplex PCR; the TCRdb copy retains only in-frame clones and omits some. The sample carries 110,000 or so clones, 58% recorded once. This material consisted of CD8+ T cells sorted from blood, taken at week 4, from a patient treated with tofacitinib. The receptors here all came from a human donor with alopecia areata.

V and J are TRBV7-9 and TRBJ1-1, with a possible D match to TRBD1 (6 bases). V lost 8 bases and J lost 1, with 17 bases in between. CDR1 and CDR2 (germline): SEHNR, FQNEAQ (reference sequence). This CDR3 has 15 amino acids. CDR3 sequence (DNA): TGTGCCAGCGACCCGTGGCAGGGGACGAACACTGAAGCTTTCTTT. This sequence encodes CASDPWQGTNTEAFF.

V gene TRBV13 combines with J gene TRBJ1-6, with TRBD1 matching over 8 bases. This CDR3 has 13 amino acids. The V gene's germline CDR1 is PRHDT and CDR2 FYEKMQ (reference sequence). V shed 8 bases and J 14 bases; nucleotides not matched to a gene: 11. The CDR3 DNA follows: TGTGCCAGCTCGGGACAGGTGGGCTCAACCCTCCACTTT. Translation: CASSGQVGSTLHF.

This clone was counted between two and nine times. The V call is TRBV29-1, the J call TRBJ2-3, with D uncertain. V was cut by 6 bases and J by 2 bases, with 3 bases left in between. Germline V gene sequence: CDR1 SQVTM, CDR2 ANQGSEA. This CDR3 is built from 10 residues. The CDR3 sequence is CSVLTDTQYF. The CDR3 region has the DNA TGCAGCGTCCTCACAGATACGCAGTATTTT.

This clone was counted a few times. The chain couples TRBV27 to TRBJ2-1, with D unclear. CDR1 is MNHEY and CDR2 is SMNVEV in the germline V gene (reference sequence). With 0 bases removed from V and 4 bases from J, the gap between germline ends came to 4 bases. The CDR3 loop spans 13 amino acids. CDR3 nucleotides: TGTGCCAGCAGTTTATCGCCTTACAATGAGCAGTTCTTC. Amino acids: CASSLSPYNEQFF.

The chain carries TRBV4-1 and TRBJ2-7, with 7 bases matching TRBD1. J lost 9 bases, V lost 1 base, and 12 bases had no gene match. The CDR3 runs to 15 residues. Germline V gene sequence: CDR1 MGHRA, CDR2 YSYEKL. The CDR3 loop is CASSQAIGDSQRQYF. The CDR3 coding sequence is TGCGCCAGCAGCCAAGCCATAGGGGACAGTCAGAGGCAGTACTTC.

The rearrangement joins TRBV19 to TRBJ1-1; possibly TRBD1 for D (6 bases). The germline gives CDR1 LNHDA, CDR2 SQIVND (reference sequence). The germline V and J ends were trimmed by 3 bases and 2 bases, with 13 bases remaining between them. The CDR3 spans 15 residues. The DNA for the CDR3 is TGTGCCAGTAGTATTACAGGGATCGCCAACACTGAAGCTTTCTTT. The encoded protein is CASSITGIANTEAFF. Using reference TRBV19 and TRBJ1-1 for the parts outside the CDR3, the full variable domain is DGGITQSPKYLFRKEGQNVTLSCEQNLNHDAMYWYRQDPGQGLRLIYYSQIVNDFQKGDIAEGYSVSREKKESFPLTVTSAQKNPTAFYLCASSITGIANTEAFFGQGTRLTVV.

Only a few counts were recorded for this clone. The chain links TRBV30 to TRBJ1-5; 7 nucleotides match TRBD1. Trimming cost V 8 bases and J 4 bases; bases outside gene matches: 11. This CDR3 is built from 14 residues. Germline V lookup: CDR1 GTSNPN, CDR2 SVGIG (reference sequence). CDR3 protein: CATGTEFYNQPQHF. CDR3 coding DNA: TGTGCCACCGGGACAGAATTTTATAATCAGCCCCAGCATTTT.

V usage is TRBV5-1 and J usage is TRBJ2-3; TRBD1 or TRBD2 may be the D gene (6 bases each). The CDR3 sequence is 15 residues long. The germline V and J ends were trimmed by 0 bases and 5 bases, with 13 bases remaining between them. CDR1 and CDR2 from the germline V gene are SGHRS and YFSETQ. This CDR3 reads CASSLESGAGDTQYF. CDR3 sequence (DNA): TGCGCCAGCAGCTTGGAGTCGGGGGCGGGAGATACGCAGTATTTT. Looking up the rest from reference TRBV5-1 and TRBJ2-3 gives the full variable domain: KAGVTQTPRYLIKTRGQQVTLSCSPISGHRSVSWYQQTPGQGLQFLFEYFSETQRNKGNFPGRFSGRQFSNSRSEMNVSTLELGDSALYLCASSLESGAGDTQYFGPGTRLTVL.

V is TRBV7-9 and J is TRBJ2-5; 9 bases line up with TRBD2. V lost 5 bases to trimming and J lost 3 bases; unmatched junction nucleotides: 7. CDR1 SEHNR and CDR2 FQNEAQ come from the germline V gene (reference sequence). CDR3 length equals 15 residues. Here the CDR3 reads CASSPQTSGEETQYF. CDR3 in DNA: TGTGCCAGCAGCCCCCAGACTAGCGGAGAAGAGACCCAGTACTTC.